This TCR beta chain derives from a study of TIL therapy for anti-PD-1-resistant metastatic lung cancer (dated by TCRdb to about 2021). The study in broad terms: Before any PD-1/PD-L1 blockade was given, tumors were harvested, nivolumab was then administered, and patients who progressed went on to receive lymphodepletion, an infusion of expanded TIL, and IL-2. A median age of around 58 years (range about 38-85) and a median tumor PD-L1 proportion score of 6% were recorded among enrolled patients. Most of the cohort had lung adenocarcinoma, including a handful of EGFR-mutant tumors and two ALK-rearranged tumors, and half of the patients were either current or former smokers. A median non-synonymous tumor mutation burden of more than 1.2 mutations per megabase was determined across the cohort by whole-exome sequencing. Tumor and peripheral blood T cell receptor beta sequencing was used to track clonotypes across tumor, expanded TIL product and serial blood samples.

A note on this clone: The target of this receptor is not known. No per-base quality is available; no much larger clone lies one base away.

The time point label, read with the paper, signifies: pre-treatment sample, taken before nivolumab and TIL therapy. Adults with stage 4 NSCLC were enrolled in a dual-center phase I trial from 2017 to early 2020. Samples were obtained from a single-arm, open-label phase I trial in which tumor-infiltrating lymphocyte therapy with nivolumab was evaluated in advanced non-small cell lung cancer. Blood mononuclear cells were isolated from EDTA tubes by Ficoll gradient and were snap-frozen as pellets, and DNA was extracted with a Qiagen mini-prep kit. TCR beta CDR3 regions were amplified from genomic DNA by bias-controlled multiplex PCR with the immunoSEQ v3 hsTCRB kit. TCR libraries were sequenced on an Illumina NextSeq 500 to 1.5 million to 2.5 million read pairs for survey level or roughly 5-6.5 million for deep level. On the study's bioinformatics: Clonality was reported by immunoSEQ Analyzer software, which also assigned V, D and J genes and filtered out non-productive sequences. Repertoires were compared by productive Simpson clonality and by the Morisita overlap index of productive TRB rearrangements between infused TIL and blood. Absolute clonotype counts in blood were estimated by multiplying the lymphocyte count by the CD3+ fraction and by the productive frequency of the clone. TCRdb mirrors the immuneACCESS table, restricted to in-frame sequences. Some clones are absent from its copies; in checked studies, under half trace to an unresolved V gene, and the reason for the others is unknown. That table is the source of V, J and clone size, and D and trimming were worked out from the DNA. The sample table records some 57,000 clones; around 86% of these occur just once. Clones ranked in the top ten supply 2% to 3% of the sample.

Overall results and qualifications from the work: The cohort was highly selected, with more treatment-naive, never-smoker and oncogene-addicted patients than typical, limiting generalizability. The study protocol defined all tumor marker inferences as exploratory. Infused TIL clonotypes partially replaced the baseline peripheral repertoire then decayed over months, with no apparent association between persistence and response.

As encoded in the germline V gene (reference sequence), CDR1 is LNHDA while CDR2 is SQIVND. From the cysteine through the phenylalanine, the CDR3 covers 13 amino acids. Only CDR3 DNA is held: 39 bases, read in frame from base 1. V loses 3 bases of germline sequence and J loses 6 bases, and the interval between the two ends is 9 bases. Recombination connected TRBV19 to TRBJ1-5; the D region possibly corresponds to TRBD1 (5 bases align). The sequencing here drew on blood, taken at baseline. This TCR was recovered from a person between 25 and 80 years old with non-small cell lung cancer. The CDR3: CASSIGAGQPQHF. Read as DNA, the sequence is TGTGCCAGTAGTATCGGGGCGGGTCAGCCCCAGCATTTT.